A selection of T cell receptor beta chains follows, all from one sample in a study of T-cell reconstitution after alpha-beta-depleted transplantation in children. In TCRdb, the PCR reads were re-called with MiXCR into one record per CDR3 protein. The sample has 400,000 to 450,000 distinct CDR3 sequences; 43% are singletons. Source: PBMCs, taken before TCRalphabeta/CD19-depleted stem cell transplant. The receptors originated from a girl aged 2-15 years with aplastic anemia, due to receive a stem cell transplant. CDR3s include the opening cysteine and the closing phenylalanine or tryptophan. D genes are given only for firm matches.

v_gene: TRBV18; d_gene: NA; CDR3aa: CASSESKGHQFNTQYF
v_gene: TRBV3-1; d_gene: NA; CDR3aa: CASSLAREPGDNEQFF
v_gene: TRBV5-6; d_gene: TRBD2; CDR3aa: CASSMGLAGVNRDEQFF
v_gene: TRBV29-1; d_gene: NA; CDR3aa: CSVKLTYNEQFF
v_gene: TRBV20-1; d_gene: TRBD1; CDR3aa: CSAPTGLRETQYF
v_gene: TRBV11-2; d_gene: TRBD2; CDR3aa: CASSLAGGPAGELFF
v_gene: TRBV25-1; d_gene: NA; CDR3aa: CASSESVRVAGELFF
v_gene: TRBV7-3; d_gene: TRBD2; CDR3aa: CASSFWGGTYNEQFF
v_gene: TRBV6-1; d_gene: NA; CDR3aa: CASGTDWAVGGEQFF
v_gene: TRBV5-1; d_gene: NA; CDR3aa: CASSSARSSYNEQFF
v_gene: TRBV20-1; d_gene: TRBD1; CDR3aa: CSARPGQTVNTEAFF
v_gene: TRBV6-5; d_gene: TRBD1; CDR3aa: CASSYGTDLNEQFF
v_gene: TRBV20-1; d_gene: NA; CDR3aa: CSASMGDTDTQYF
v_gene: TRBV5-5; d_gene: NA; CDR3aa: CASSSQAMNTEAFF
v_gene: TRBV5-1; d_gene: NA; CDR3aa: CASSLRLNPTGTQYF
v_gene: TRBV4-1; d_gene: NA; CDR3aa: CASSLPRERETQYF
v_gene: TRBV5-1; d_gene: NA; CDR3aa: CASSLVVGGGETQYF
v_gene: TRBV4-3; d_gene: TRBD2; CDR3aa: CASSQDSGVITDTQYF
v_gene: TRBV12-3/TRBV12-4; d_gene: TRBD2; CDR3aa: CASSLGARGDPRETQYF